This T cell receptor beta chain originates from a study of vaccination and CD4 T cells after COVID-19. At the Johns Hopkins FTIC core, DNA taken from cultured CD4+ T cells was sequenced by way of the Oncomine TCR Beta short-read assay. A single record per CDR3 protein comes from TCRdb applying MiXCR to the PCR reads. The repertoire holds roughly 26,000 distinct CDR3 sequences, with around 33% as singletons. With regard to this clonotype: The antigen is not known.

Time point indicated: late sampling 161 to 241 days after vaccination in three convalescent patients. Specified treatment: approximately 9-day PBMC culture with coronavirus spike peptide pools or control peptides (ViraFEST assay). This clonotype was obtained from a human donor who had recovered from COVID-19. The sample consisted of CD4+ T cells from blood, cultured in vitro, taken about 7 months after SARS-CoV-2 vaccination.

CDR3 DNA sequence: TGCAGTGCTGTACCGGGACTAGCGATAGAAGAGACCCAGTACTTC. This gives the protein CSAVPGLAIEETQYF. The chain couples TRBV20-1 to TRBJ2-5, with 10 bases lining up with TRBD2. The germline V gene encodes CDR1 DFQATT and CDR2 SNEGSKA (reference sequence). The J segment lost 3 bases and the V segment lost 5 bases, leaving 9 bases of the junction unmatched. The CDR3 spans 15 residues.